This T cell receptor beta chain was profiled in a study of blood T cell repertoires in COVID-19. The data were produced by immunoSEQ multiplex PCR, yet TCRdb's version contains in-frame clones alone and is incomplete. This table has about 64,000 clones, 70% to 90% appearing once. V lost 6 bases and J 1 base, leaving 13 bases between the germline ends. The CDR3 contains 15 residues. Germline CDR1 reads LNHDA; CDR2 reads SQIVND (reference sequence). The V call is TRBV19, the J call TRBJ1-5; maybe TRBD1 (5 bases). Specimen: peripheral blood. This receptor was obtained from a man in his fifties or sixties with active COVID-19. DNA of the CDR3: TGTGCCAGTAGACCCGGGACTTTCAGCAATCAGCCCCAGCATTTT. It translates to CASRPGTFSNQPQHF.